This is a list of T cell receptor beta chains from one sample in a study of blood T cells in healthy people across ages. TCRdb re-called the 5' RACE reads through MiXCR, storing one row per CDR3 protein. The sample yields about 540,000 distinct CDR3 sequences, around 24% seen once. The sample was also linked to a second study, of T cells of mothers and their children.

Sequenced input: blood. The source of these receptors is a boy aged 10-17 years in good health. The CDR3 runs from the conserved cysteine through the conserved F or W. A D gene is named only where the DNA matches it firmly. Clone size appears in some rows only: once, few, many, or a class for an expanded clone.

CDR3nt: TGTGCCAGCAGCGTAGGTGGTAGTCGGGGAACCTACAATGAGCAGTTCTTC
CDR3aa: CASSVGGSRGTYNEQFF
abundance: few
len: 17
d_gene: -
j_gene: TRBJ2-1
v_gene: TRBV9

CDR3nt: TGTGCCAGCAGCCAAGAAGCCAGGGCAAATCAGCCCCAGCATTTT
CDR3aa: CASSQEARANQPQHF
abundance: -
len: 15
d_gene: -
j_gene: TRBJ1-5
v_gene: TRBV4-2

CDR3nt: TGCAGTGCTAGAGATGGGGAAAAGAACACTGAAGCTTTCTTT
CDR3aa: CSARDGEKNTEAFF
abundance: -
len: 14
d_gene: -
j_gene: TRBJ1-1
v_gene: TRBV20-1

CDR3nt: TGCAGTGCCCAACCCCTCACCGGGGAGCTGTTTTTT
CDR3aa: CSAQPLTGELFF
abundance: -
len: 12
d_gene: -
j_gene: TRBJ2-2
v_gene: TRBV20-1

CDR3nt: TGTGCCAGCAGCTTCATTTGGCGGGAGGGGCCCTACGAGCAGTACTTC
CDR3aa: CASSFIWREGPYEQYF
abundance: few
len: 16
d_gene: TRBD2
j_gene: TRBJ2-7
v_gene: TRBV7-2

CDR3nt: TGCGCCAGCTCACTAGCGACCCAAGAGACCCAGTACTTC
CDR3aa: CASSLATQETQYF
abundance: few
len: 13
d_gene: TRBD2
j_gene: TRBJ2-5
v_gene: TRBV5-1

CDR3nt: TGTGCCAGCAGGCTCGGGACAGGGAACGAAAAACTGTTTTTT
CDR3aa: CASRLGTGNEKLFF
abundance: -
len: 14
d_gene: TRBD1
j_gene: TRBJ1-4
v_gene: TRBV7-9

CDR3nt: TGTGCCAGCAGTCAAATACAGGGGCCAACTAACTATGGCTACACCTTC
CDR3aa: CASSQIQGPTNYGYTF
abundance: few
len: 16
d_gene: TRBD1
j_gene: TRBJ1-2
v_gene: TRBV28

CDR3nt: TGCAGCGCTAAGGACAGGGGGCCTGGAAACACCATATATTTT
CDR3aa: CSAKDRGPGNTIYF
abundance: few
len: 14
d_gene: TRBD1
j_gene: TRBJ1-3
v_gene: TRBV29-1

CDR3nt: TGTGCCAGCAGCCCGAATTCCCAGGGACAGGGTGGAATCAATGAGCAGTTCTTC
CDR3aa: CASSPNSQGQGGINEQFF
abundance: -
len: 18
d_gene: TRBD1
j_gene: TRBJ2-1
v_gene: TRBV4-2

CDR3nt: TGCGCCAGCTCGCGGGGGCCGGGAGAGACCCAGTACTTC
CDR3aa: CASSRGPGETQYF
abundance: many
len: 13
d_gene: -
j_gene: TRBJ2-5
v_gene: TRBV5-1

CDR3nt: TGCAGTGCTACCGACGGAGAGGGGGCTCTCACAGATACGCAGTATTTT
CDR3aa: CSATDGEGALTDTQYF
abundance: -
len: 16
d_gene: TRBD1
j_gene: TRBJ2-3
v_gene: TRBV20-1

CDR3nt: TGTGCCAGCAGCCAAGATTTCGCGCTAGCGGGCACAGATACGCAGTATTTT
CDR3aa: CASSQDFALAGTDTQYF
abundance: many
len: 17
d_gene: TRBD2
j_gene: TRBJ2-3
v_gene: TRBV4-2

CDR3nt: TGTGCCAGCAGCTTATGGGACCCCAATGAGCAGTTCTTC
CDR3aa: CASSLWDPNEQFF
abundance: few
len: 13
d_gene: -
j_gene: TRBJ2-1
v_gene: TRBV7-2

CDR3nt: TGTGCCAGCAGTCCAGGGGGTAGCGGGAGCTCCTACGAGCAGTACTTC
CDR3aa: CASSPGGSGSSYEQYF
abundance: -
len: 16
d_gene: TRBD2
j_gene: TRBJ2-7
v_gene: TRBV28

CDR3nt: TGCAGTGCCCGGGGACAGGGGAAAGATACTGAAGCTTTCTTT
CDR3aa: CSARGQGKDTEAFF
abundance: -
len: 14
d_gene: TRBD1
j_gene: TRBJ1-1
v_gene: TRBV20-1

CDR3nt: TGTGCCAGCAGTGACAGGGTATTTTTTCTTTGGAACTATGGCTACACCTTC
CDR3aa: CASSDRVFFLWNYGYTF
abundance: -
len: 17
d_gene: TRBD1
j_gene: TRBJ1-2
v_gene: TRBV28

CDR3nt: TGCAGCGTTGAGGGGGACAGGGGGCAGTACGAGCAGTACTTC
CDR3aa: CSVEGDRGQYEQYF
abundance: -
len: 14
d_gene: TRBD1
j_gene: TRBJ2-7
v_gene: TRBV29-1

CDR3nt: TGTGCCAGCAGTGTAGGACTAGCGGGATGGAACACCGGGGAGCTGTTTTTT
CDR3aa: CASSVGLAGWNTGELFF
abundance: -
len: 17
d_gene: TRBD2
j_gene: TRBJ2-2
v_gene: TRBV2

CDR3nt: TGTGCCAGCAGTGCCGGGACAGGCTACAATGAGCAGTTCTTC
CDR3aa: CASSAGTGYNEQFF
abundance: -
len: 14
d_gene: TRBD1
j_gene: TRBJ2-1
v_gene: TRBV6-5